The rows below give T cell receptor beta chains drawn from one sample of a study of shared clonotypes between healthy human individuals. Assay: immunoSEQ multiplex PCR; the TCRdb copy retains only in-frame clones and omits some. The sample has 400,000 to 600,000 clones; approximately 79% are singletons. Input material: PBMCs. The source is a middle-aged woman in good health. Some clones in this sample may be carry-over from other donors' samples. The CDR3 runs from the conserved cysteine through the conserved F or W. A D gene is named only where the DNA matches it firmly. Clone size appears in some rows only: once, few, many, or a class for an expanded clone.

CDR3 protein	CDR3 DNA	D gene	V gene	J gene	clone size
CASSRMVGTGELFF	TGTGCCAGCAGCCGCATGGTGGGAACCGGGGAGCTGTTTTTT	NA	TRBV11-2	TRBJ2-2	NA
CASRSGGASKNIQYF	TGTGCCAGCAGATCCGGAGGAGCATCCAAAAACATTCAGTACTTC	NA	TRBV27	TRBJ2-4	once
CASSVQDSGSYEQYF	TGTGCCAGCAGTGTCCAGGACAGCGGTTCCTACGAGCAGTACTTC	NA	TRBV27	TRBJ2-7	NA
CASSLDVGSGRNEQFF	TGCGCCAGCAGCTTGGACGTGGGTAGCGGGAGGAACGAGCAGTTCTTC	TRBD2	TRBV5-1	TRBJ2-1	NA
CASSYTRYYEQYF	TGTGCCAGCAGTTACACGAGGTATTACGAGCAGTACTTC	NA	TRBV28	TRBJ2-7	NA
CASSLPYGAGRTEAFF	TGTGCCAGCAGTTTACCCTACGGGGCGGGGCGCACTGAAGCTTTCTTT	NA	TRBV28	TRBJ1-1	NA
CASSIQGNTEAFF	TGTGCCAGCAGCATCCAGGGGAACACTGAAGCTTTCTTT	NA	TRBV7-2	TRBJ1-1	NA
CAWSPGVGGYTF	TGTGCCTGGAGCCCCGGGGTCGGGGGCTACACCTTC	NA	TRBV30	TRBJ1-2	few
CASSLSRRGNYGYTF	TGTGCCAGCAGTTTATCGCGGAGGGGAAACTATGGCTACACCTTC	NA	TRBV27	TRBJ1-2	NA
CASGTGEGLQETQYF	TGTGCTAGTGGCACCGGGGAGGGACTACAAGAGACCCAGTACTTC	TRBD2	TRBV12-5	TRBJ2-5	NA
CASSVGAATTYEQYF	TGTGCCAGCAGCGTAGGTGCGGCAACTACCTACGAGCAGTACTTC	NA	TRBV9	TRBJ2-7	NA
CASSQEKWLAGGPEYNEQFF	TGCGCCAGCAGCCAAGAAAAGTGGCTAGCGGGAGGGCCGGAATACAATGAGCAGTTCTTC	TRBD2	TRBV4-1	TRBJ2-1	NA
CASSLMGQGLQPQHF	TGTGCCAGCAGTTTAATGGGACAGGGCCTCCAGCCCCAGCATTTT	TRBD1	TRBV28	TRBJ1-5	NA
CASSRSGQETQYF	TGTGCCAGCAGCCGTAGCGGCCAAGAGACCCAGTACTTC	NA	TRBV11-1	TRBJ2-5	NA
CASSLRPKLAGGTDTQYF	TGTGCCAGCAGCTTAAGACCCAAACTAGCGGGGGGGACAGATACGCAGTATTTT	TRBD2	TRBV5-4	TRBJ2-3	NA
CAISEIGGRGTGELFF	TGTGCCATCAGTGAAATTGGCGGGAGAGGCACCGGGGAGCTGTTTTTT	TRBD2	TRBV10-3	TRBJ2-2	NA
CASSTGQVPEAFF	TGTGCCAGTAGTACGGGACAGGTTCCTGAAGCTTTCTTT	TRBD1	TRBV19	TRBJ1-1	NA
CASSPGGEGFYEQYF	TGTGCCAGCAGCCCTGGGGGGGAGGGTTTCTACGAGCAGTACTTC	TRBD2	TRBV5-6	TRBJ2-7	NA
CASSRLQGSSKNIQYF	TGTGCCAGCAGCCGTTTGCAGGGGTCCTCCAAAAACATTCAGTACTTC	NA	TRBV7-2	TRBJ2-4	NA
CASSLDGTTTDTQYF	TGCGCCAGCAGCTTGGACGGGACTACCACAGATACGCAGTATTTT	TRBD2	TRBV5-1	TRBJ2-3	NA
CASSFEGGRNTEAFF	TGTGCCAGCAGTTTCGAGGGGGGCAGGAACACTGAAGCTTTCTTT	NA	TRBV6-6	TRBJ1-1	many
CASSLDAGAKDTQYF	TGCGCCAGCAGCTTGGATGCGGGAGCGAAAGATACGCAGTATTTT	TRBD2	TRBV5-1	TRBJ2-3	NA